Many counts were recorded for the clone carrying this T cell receptor (beta chain). Antigen specificity is unknown. TCRdb re-analysed the reads in MiXCR, keeping a single row per CDR3 protein. The sample lists 630,000 or so distinct CDR3 sequences; roughly 26% were seen once. The data are from a study of T cell repertoires in cytomegalovirus infection. Study in general: It was the public TCR beta signatures that indicated both CMV infection and matching HLA type. Study-level findings and limits: The cumulative frequency of public TCR beta families distinguished individuals who carried CMV together with the relevant HLA. Across the ex vivo response, the dominant clonotypes were HLA-C-restricted CMV-specific TCR beta clonotypes.

The ends were cut back, 1 base at V and 1 base at J, with 15 bases in the middle. The CDR3 has 17 amino acids. The clonotype originates from a human donor in good health (CMV status not recorded). Some clones in this sample may be carry-over from other donors' samples. The chain carries TRBV12-3 or TRBV12-4 and TRBJ2-3; D gene ambiguous. Sequencing was done on a sample of CD8+ T cells from PBMCs. The CDR3 here is CASSLGAETPGTDTQYF. The CDR3 DNA is TGTGCCAGCAGTTTAGGCGCGGAGACCCCGGGCACAGATACGCAGTATTTT.